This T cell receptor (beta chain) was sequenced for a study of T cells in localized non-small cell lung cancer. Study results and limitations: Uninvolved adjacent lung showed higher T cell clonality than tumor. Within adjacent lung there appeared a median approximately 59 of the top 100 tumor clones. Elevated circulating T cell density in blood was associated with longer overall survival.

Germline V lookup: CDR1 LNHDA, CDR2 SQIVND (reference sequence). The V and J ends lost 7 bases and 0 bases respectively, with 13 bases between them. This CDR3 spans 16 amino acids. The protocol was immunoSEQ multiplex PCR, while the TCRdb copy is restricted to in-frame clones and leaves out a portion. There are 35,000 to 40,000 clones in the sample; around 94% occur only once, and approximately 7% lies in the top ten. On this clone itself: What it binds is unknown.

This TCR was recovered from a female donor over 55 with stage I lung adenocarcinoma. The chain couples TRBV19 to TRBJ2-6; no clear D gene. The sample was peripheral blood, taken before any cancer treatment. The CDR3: CASTSLSISGANVLTF. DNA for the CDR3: TGTGCCAGTACGTCCCTGAGCATCTCTGGGGCCAACGTCCTGACTTTC. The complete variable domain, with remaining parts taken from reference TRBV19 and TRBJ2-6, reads DGGITQSPKYLFRKEGQNVTLSCEQNLNHDAMYWYRQDPGQGLRLIYYSQIVNDFQKGDIAEGYSVSREKKESFPLTVTSAQKNPTAFYLCASTSLSISGANVLTFGAGSRLTVL.